Relative to its sample, the clone carrying this TCR beta chain is large. As yet, its antigen is unknown. Sequenced with the Oncomine TCR Beta short-read assay was DNA taken from cultured CD4+ T cells. In TCRdb, the PCR reads were re-called with MiXCR into one record per CDR3 protein. The repertoire holds tens of thousands of distinct CDR3 sequences, with around 45% as singletons. The data were obtained in a study of vaccination and CD4 T cells after COVID-19. Overall study: Subjects got two shots of BNT162b2 or mRNA-1273 vaccine.

Germline V gene data show CDR1 as SEHNR and CDR2 as FQNEAQ (reference sequence). The CDR3 sequence is 14 residues long. Trimming took off 5 bases at V and 2 bases at J, with 12 bases between the two ends. Treatment noted: approximately 9-day PBMC culture with coronavirus spike peptide pools or control peptides (ViraFEST assay). Sequencing was carried out using CD4+ T cells from blood, cultured in vitro. The TCR was taken from a human donor who had recovered from COVID-19. V is TRBV7-9 and J is TRBJ1-2, with D hard to call. CDR3 bases: TGTGCCAGCAGCCCCTCCGGACGGAACTATGGCTACACCTTC. This translates into CASSPSGRNYGYTF.